A selection of T cell receptor beta chains follows, all from one sample in a study of cytomegalovirus exposure and HLA in healthy donors. Profiling relied on immunoSEQ multiplex PCR, and the TCRdb table lists in-frame clones only, not all of them. The sample includes about 160,000 clones, 70% to 85% of them seen just once. The sequenced sample consisted of PBMCs. Receptor source: a man aged 30 to 39 in good health and CMV-seropositive. Each CDR3 is given with its conserved first and last residue. A D gene is named only where the DNA matches it firmly. The size of a clone is reported for some rows only, either as once, few or many, or as a class for expanded clones.

D	V	J	size	DNA	CDR3
NA	TRBV7-9	TRBJ1-4	NA	TGTGCCAGCAGCTTAGATAAGGAGTATGAAAAACTGTTTTTT	CASSLDKEYEKLFF
TRBD2	TRBV6-6	TRBJ2-5	NA	TGTGCCAGTAGGACTAGCGGGGGGAGCCAAGAGACCCAGTACTTC	CASRTSGGSQETQYF
TRBD1	TRBV5-1	TRBJ2-7	NA	TGCGCCAGCAGCCCGGGACAGGGGGCCTACGAGCAGTACTTC	CASSPGQGAYEQYF
NA	TRBV10-1	TRBJ2-1	few	TGCGCCAGCATATCCCCCGGGACTCTTAGAATCTTC	CASISPGTLRIF
NA	TRBV7-8	TRBJ2-7	NA	TGTGCCAGCAGCTTAAGGACTAAATTCTACGAGCAGTACTTC	CASSLRTKFYEQYF
TRBD1	TRBV27	TRBJ1-5	NA	TGTGCCAGCAGTCCATTATCCGGGACAGGGTTTGGGGGCAATCAGCCCCAGCATTTT	CASSPLSGTGFGGNQPQHF
TRBD1	TRBV19	TRBJ1-1	NA	TGTGCCAGTAGTATAGATCCCGGACAGGGGGCCGAAGCTTTCTTT	CASSIDPGQGAEAFF
NA	TRBV29-1	TRBJ2-7	NA	TGCAGCGTTATACAGGGCTACGAGCAGTACTTC	CSVIQGYEQYF
TRBD1	TRBV7-2	TRBJ1-2	NA	TGTGCCAGCAGCTCGGACAGGCGGGATGGCTACACCTTC	CASSSDRRDGYTF
NA	TRBV29-1	TRBJ1-1	NA	TGCAGCGTTGTAAGACAGCTGAACACTGAAGCTTTCTTT	CSVVRQLNTEAFF
TRBD2	TRBV6-5	TRBJ2-1	NA	TGTGCCAGCAGTACAGCTAGCGGGAGCTACAATGAGCAGTTCTTC	CASSTASGSYNEQFF
TRBD1	TRBV4-1	TRBJ1-5	NA	TGCGCCAGCAGCAAAGGGGGCATGATCAATCAGCCCCAGCATTTT	CASSKGGMINQPQHF
TRBD1	TRBV27	TRBJ2-7	NA	TGTGCCAGCAGTGGGACAGGGGTTTGGGAGCAGTACTTC	CASSGTGVWEQYF
TRBD1	TRBV7-2	TRBJ1-3	NA	TGTGCCAGCAGCTCAGAAACTTGGACAGGGTATGTGGCTGGAAACACCATATATTTT	CASSSETWTGYVAGNTIYF
NA	TRBV7-2	TRBJ1-5	NA	TGTGCCAGCAACCAACAGGGAGGCAATCAGCCCCAGCATTTT	CASNQQGGNQPQHF
NA	TRBV12-5	TRBJ1-5	NA	TGTGCTAGTGGTTTGGTAATCAGGGGTCGACAGCCCCAGCATTTT	CASGLVIRGRQPQHF
TRBD1	TRBV18	TRBJ2-5	NA	TGTGCCAGCTCACCGCCAGGGGGCGCGGAGACCCAGTACTTC	CASSPPGGAETQYF
TRBD1	TRBV5-1	TRBJ2-7	NA	TGCGCCAGCAGCGCGGCGGGGACAGGGGCCTACGAGCAGTACTTC	CASSAAGTGAYEQYF
TRBD1	TRBV7-3	TRBJ2-1	NA	TGTGCCAGCAGCTTAACGTTAGGGACAGGTTACAATGAGCAGTTCTTC	CASSLTLGTGYNEQFF
NA	TRBV18	TRBJ1-4	once	TGTGCCAGCTCCCGCGGGGCGACTAATGAAAAACTGTTTTTT	CASSRGATNEKLFF
TRBD2	TRBV11-1	TRBJ2-1	NA	TGTGCCAGCGGGTACACTAGCGGGGGGGCCTATGAGCAGTTCTTC	CASGYTSGGAYEQFF
NA	TRBV2	TRBJ2-7	few	TGTGCCAGCCGTTATGACTGGCGAGGAGAGCAGTACTTC	CASRYDWRGEQYF
NA	TRBV30	TRBJ2-3	NA	TGTGCTTGGATTGGCGGAGACACAGATACGCAGTATTTT	CAWIGGDTDTQYF
NA	TRBV2	TRBJ2-2	few	TGTGCCAGCAGTGAACACGAGACGAACACCGGGGAGCTGTTTTTT	CASSEHETNTGELFF
NA	TRBV10-3	TRBJ2-7	few	TGTGCCATCAGTGTACTGGACAGATTTTTGGAGCAGTACTTC	CAISVLDRFLEQYF
TRBD2	TRBV7-2	TRBJ2-3	NA	TGTGCCAGCAGCTCCACCACTAGCGGGGTAAGCACAGATACGCAGTATTTT	CASSSTTSGVSTDTQYF
NA	TRBV19	TRBJ1-1	NA	TGTGCCAGTAGTAGGGACATCGCTTTCTTT	CASSRDIAFF
TRBD2	TRBV6-9	TRBJ2-7	NA	TGTGCCAGCAGTTATCGGCGGGGGGACCACTCCTACGAGCAGTACTTC	CASSYRRGDHSYEQYF
TRBD1	TRBV4-1	TRBJ1-4	NA	TGCGCCAGCAGCCAGGTGGGAGACAGGGAGGAAAAACTGTTTTTT	CASSQVGDREEKLFF
TRBD1	TRBV14	TRBJ2-1	NA	TGTGCCAGCAGCTTAGGACAGGTGAGGCGGGATGAGCAGTTCTTC	CASSLGQVRRDEQFF
NA	TRBV7-2	TRBJ2-3	NA	TGTGCCAGCAGCTTTTCGAGATCCCACACAGATACGCAGTATTTT	CASSFSRSHTDTQYF
TRBD2	TRBV7-9	TRBJ2-7	few	TGTGCCAGCAGCCCGGGGCCGGGACTAGCGGGGGGATACGAGCAGTACTTC	CASSPGPGLAGGYEQYF
TRBD1	TRBV5-4	TRBJ2-2	NA	TGTGCCAGCAGCACCGGACAGGCTCGGAGCACCGGGGAGCTGTTTTTT	CASSTGQARSTGELFF